The 15 T cell receptor beta chains below come from one sample, sequenced in a study of cytomegalovirus exposure and HLA in healthy donors. Primers included in the PCR were 60 Vbeta and 13 Jbeta primers. Clones were sequenced by immunoSEQ multiplex PCR, and TCRdb holds only the in-frame ones, with some missing. The sample has about 92,000 clones, roughly 63% seen once. Sequencing was carried out using PBMCs. All receptors derive from a man between 45 and 60 years old in good health and CMV-seronegative.

The chain has TRBV5-6 and TRBJ2-3; D perhaps matches TRBD1 (6 bases). The CDR3 runs to 18 residues. V dropped 0 bases and J dropped 5 bases, with 22 bases sitting between them. Germline CDR1 and CDR2: SGHDT and YYEEEE. CDR3 bases: TGTGCCAGCAGCTTGGCCCGGGACACATTCCCCGTTCGAGATACGCAGTATTTT. This translates into CASSLARDTFPVRDTQYF.

The chain couples TRBV4-1 to TRBJ1-6; D uncertain. Germline loops: CDR1 MGHRA, CDR2 YSYEKL. CDR3 length equals 14 residues. V shed 1 base and J shed 4 bases, with 5 bases lying between them. The CDR3 loop is CASSQVAYNSPLHF. Written as DNA, the CDR3 is TGCGCCAGCAGCCAAGTCGCGTATAATTCACCCCTCCACTTT.

In this sample, this clone turned up a few times. The genes are TRBV11-2 and TRBJ1-2, with TRBD1 matching over 7 bases. This CDR3 has 14 residues. Per the germline V gene, CDR1 is SGHAT and CDR2 is FQNNGV. The J segment lost 8 bases and the V segment lost 5 bases, leaving 11 bases of the junction unmatched. CDR3 DNA sequence: TGTGCCAGCAGCCCTGGACAGGCCTACGGGGGCTACACCTTC. The encoded protein is CASSPGQAYGGYTF. Full variable domain (rest looked up from reference TRBV11-2 and TRBJ1-2): EAGVAQSPRYKIIEKRQSVAFWCNPISGHATLYWYQQILGQGPKLLIQFQNNGVVDDSQLPKDRFSAERLKGVDSTLKIQPAKLEDSAVYLCASSPGQAYGGYTFGSGTRLTVV.

This clone was counted only a few times. The chain uses TRBV5-5 and TRBJ2-7, with 7 bases aligning to TRBD1. The germline gives CDR1 SGHKS, CDR2 YYEKEE (reference sequence). This CDR3 comprises 14 residues. The junction had 4 bases not matched to a gene; V was cut back by 1 base and J by 3 bases. CDR3 nucleotides: TGTGCCAGCAGCTTGTCGTACAGGGGCTACGAGCAGTACGTC. Protein: CASSLSYRGYEQYV.

This chain connects TRBV4-1 to TRBJ2-4, with 9 positions matching TRBD2. V dropped 1 base and J dropped 7; count of bases not matched to a gene: 11. This CDR3 contains 17 residues. Germline lookup yields CDR1 MGHRA and CDR2 YSYEKL. CDR3 residues: CASSQGGGGAGTNIQYF. The CDR3 bases are TGCGCCAGCAGCCAAGGTGGCGGGGGGGCCGGTACGAACATTCAGTACTTC.

The chain uses TRBV5-1 and TRBJ2-5; 7 positions match TRBD1. Germline V CDR1 and CDR2: SGHRS, YFSETQ. Trimming cost V 4 bases and J 2 bases; bases outside gene matches: 5. This CDR3 comprises 14 residues. The CDR3 DNA reads as TGCGCCAGCAGCGTGGGGACAGTTCAAGAGACCCAGTACTTC. It codes for CASSVGTVQETQYF.

V usage is TRBV5-1 and J usage is TRBJ1-6; D gene ambiguous. CDR3 length: 14 residues. V was clipped by 2 bases and J by 7 bases, with 10 bases between them. CDR1 SGHRS and CDR2 YFSETQ come from the germline V gene. The CDR3 nucleotides read TGCGCCAGCAGCTTAGCGGCTCCCAATTCACCCCTCCACTTT. Its translation is CASSLAAPNSPLHF.

V is TRBV28 and J is TRBJ2-3; D perhaps matches TRBD2 (5 bases). The germline V gene encodes CDR1 MDHEN and CDR2 SYDVKM. The CDR3 is 16 residues long. Deletions cut 3 bases from V and 2 bases from J, with 15 bases between. CDR3 nucleotide sequence: TGTGCCAGCAGTTTTTTAGTCGGGGAAGCCACAGATACGCAGTATTTT. It is translated as CASSFLVGEATDTQYF.

V gene TRBV9 combines with J gene TRBJ2-2; 10 nucleotides align to TRBD2. Trimming at V came to 0 bases and at J to 1 base, leaving 3 bases not matched to a gene. Germline V gives CDR1 SGDLS, CDR2 YYNGEE. This CDR3 comprises 17 residues. The CDR3 protein is CASSVEGLAMNTGELFF. CDR3 DNA sequence: TGTGCCAGCAGCGTAGAGGGACTAGCGATGAACACCGGGGAGCTGTTTTTT.

In its sample, this clone was seen a few times. The chain employs TRBV5-4 and TRBJ2-7, with D uncertain. Germline V gives CDR1 SGHNT, CDR2 YYREEE (reference sequence). The V gene lost 2 bases and the J gene lost 7 bases, with 31 bases spanning the gap. The CDR3 is 19 residues long. In DNA, the CDR3 is TGTGCCAGCAGCTTCGGTTCAGGCCGTTTTGCGATCTACAGTACGGAGCAGTACTTC. Translating it yields CASSFGSGRFAIYSTEQYF.

V gene TRBV11-2 combines with J gene TRBJ1-1; D is unresolved. V was cut by 2 bases and J by 4 bases, with 14 bases left in between. This CDR3 has 15 amino acids. Germline lookup yields CDR1 SGHAT and CDR2 FQNNGV. CDR3 coding DNA: TGTGCCAGCAGCTTACCGGCCGACACCGGCACTGAAGCTTTCTTT. Translation gives CASSLPADTGTEAFF.

In its sample, this clone was seen many times. The rearrangement joins TRBV5-4 to TRBJ1-4; D is possibly TRBD1 (5 bases). The germline CDR1 and CDR2 sequences are SGHNT and YYREEE (reference sequence). V was pared by 5 bases and J by 8 bases, with 16 bases between. The CDR3 loop spans 14 amino acids. The CDR3 spells CASSLQGAGEKLFF. DNA of the CDR3: TGTGCCAGCAGTCTGCAAGGGGCAGGGGAAAAACTGTTTTTT. The full variable domain, with the rest looked up from reference TRBV5-4 and TRBJ1-4, is ETGVTQSPTHLIKTRGQQVTLRCSSQSGHNTVSWYQQALGQGPQFIFQYYREEENGRGNFPPRFSGLQFPNYSSELNVNALELDDSALYLCASSLQGAGEKLFFGSGTQLSVL.

The gene calls are TRBV11-2 and TRBJ2-3; D might be TRBD2 (6 bases). From germline, CDR1 is SGHAT and CDR2 FQNNGV. CDR3 size: 16 residues. V lost 4 bases and J lost 3, with 17 bases in between. The CDR3 sequence: CASSSIWGGGTDTQYF. The CDR3 coding sequence is TGTGCCAGCAGCTCAATCTGGGGAGGTGGGACAGATACGCAGTATTTT.

The CDR3 DNA is TGCAGCGTTGAAAGGGGGAAACGGGATACTGAAGCTTTCTTT. Translation: CSVERGKRDTEAFF. The chain carries TRBV29-1 and TRBJ1-1, with D possibly being TRBD1 (6 bases). This CDR3 is built from 14 residues. Between the trimmed V and J ends, which lost 2 bases and 5 bases, there was a span of 15 bases. Germline CDR1 is SQVTM and CDR2 is ANQGSEA.

The chain links TRBV6-1 to TRBJ1-2; possibly TRBD1 for D (6 bases). This CDR3 is built from 14 residues. Trimming took 3 bases from V and 4 from J, leaving 12 bases between them. In germline, CDR1 is MNHNS, CDR2 SASEGT. This CDR3 reads CASSDSYRVYGYTF. The CDR3 DNA reads TGTGCCAGCAGTGATTCCTACAGGGTCTATGGCTACACCTTC.